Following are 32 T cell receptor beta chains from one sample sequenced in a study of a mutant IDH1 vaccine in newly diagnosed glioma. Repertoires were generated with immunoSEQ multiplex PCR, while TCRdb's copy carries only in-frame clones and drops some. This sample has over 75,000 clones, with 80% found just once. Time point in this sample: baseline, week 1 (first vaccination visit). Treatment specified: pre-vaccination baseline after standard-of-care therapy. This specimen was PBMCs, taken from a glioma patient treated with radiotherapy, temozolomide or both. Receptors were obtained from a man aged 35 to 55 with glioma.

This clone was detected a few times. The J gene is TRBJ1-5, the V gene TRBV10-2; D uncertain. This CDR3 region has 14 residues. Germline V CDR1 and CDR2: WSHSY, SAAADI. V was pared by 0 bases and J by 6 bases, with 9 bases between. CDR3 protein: CASSESDAGQPQHF. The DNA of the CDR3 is TGCGCCAGCAGTGAGTCTGACGCGGGTCAGCCCCAGCATTTT.

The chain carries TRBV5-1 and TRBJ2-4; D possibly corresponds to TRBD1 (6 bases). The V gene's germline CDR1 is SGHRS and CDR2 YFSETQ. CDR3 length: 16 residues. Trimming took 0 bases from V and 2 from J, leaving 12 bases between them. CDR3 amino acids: CASSLENRVPKNIQYF. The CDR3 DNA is TGCGCCAGCAGCTTGGAAAACAGGGTACCCAAAAACATTCAGTACTTC.

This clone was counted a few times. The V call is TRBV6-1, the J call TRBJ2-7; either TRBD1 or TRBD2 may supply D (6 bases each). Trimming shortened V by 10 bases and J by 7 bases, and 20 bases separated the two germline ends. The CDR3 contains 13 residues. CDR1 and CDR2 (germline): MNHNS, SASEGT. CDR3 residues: CATQRGEMTEQYF. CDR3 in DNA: TGTGCCACGCAAAGGGGGGAGATGACGGAGCAGTACTTC.

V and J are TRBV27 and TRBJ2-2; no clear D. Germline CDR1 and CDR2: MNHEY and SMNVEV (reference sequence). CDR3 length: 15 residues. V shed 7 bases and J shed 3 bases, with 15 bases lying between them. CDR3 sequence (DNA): TGTGCCAGCACCTTCTTCCCTGTCTACACCGGGGAGCTGTTTTTT. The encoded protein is CASTFFPVYTGELFF.

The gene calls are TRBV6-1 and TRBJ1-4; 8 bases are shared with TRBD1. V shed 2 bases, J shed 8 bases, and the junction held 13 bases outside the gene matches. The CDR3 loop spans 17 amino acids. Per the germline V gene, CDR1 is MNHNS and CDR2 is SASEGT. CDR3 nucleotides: TGTGCCAGCAGTGAAAACTCGGCAGGGGGCCCTTTCGAAAAACTGTTTTTT. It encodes CASSENSAGGPFEKLFF.

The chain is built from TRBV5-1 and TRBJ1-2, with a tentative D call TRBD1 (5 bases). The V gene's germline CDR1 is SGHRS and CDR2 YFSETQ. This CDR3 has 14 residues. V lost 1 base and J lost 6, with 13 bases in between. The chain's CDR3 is CASSLKAGLDGYTF. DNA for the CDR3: TGCGCCAGCAGCTTGAAGGCGGGGCTGGATGGCTACACCTTC.

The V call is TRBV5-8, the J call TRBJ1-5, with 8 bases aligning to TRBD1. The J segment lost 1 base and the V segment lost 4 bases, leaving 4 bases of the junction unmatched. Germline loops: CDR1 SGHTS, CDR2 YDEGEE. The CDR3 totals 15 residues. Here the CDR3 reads CASSRWTGSNQPQHF. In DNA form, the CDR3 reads TGTGCCAGCAGCCGTTGGACAGGGAGCAATCAGCCCCAGCATTTT.

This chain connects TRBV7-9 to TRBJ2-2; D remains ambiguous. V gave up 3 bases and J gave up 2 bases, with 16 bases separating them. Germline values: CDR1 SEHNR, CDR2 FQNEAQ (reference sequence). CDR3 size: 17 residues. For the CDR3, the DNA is TGTGCCAGCAGCTTCCCTATCGTCCATCCTAACACCGGGGAGCTGTTTTTT. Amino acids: CASSFPIVHPNTGELFF.

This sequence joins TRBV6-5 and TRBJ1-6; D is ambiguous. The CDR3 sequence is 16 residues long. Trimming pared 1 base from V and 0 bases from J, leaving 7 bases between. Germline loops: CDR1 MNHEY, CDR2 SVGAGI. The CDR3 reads CASSYYTSSYNSPLHF. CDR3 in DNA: TGTGCCAGCAGTTACTACACCAGCTCCTATAATTCACCCCTCCACTTT.

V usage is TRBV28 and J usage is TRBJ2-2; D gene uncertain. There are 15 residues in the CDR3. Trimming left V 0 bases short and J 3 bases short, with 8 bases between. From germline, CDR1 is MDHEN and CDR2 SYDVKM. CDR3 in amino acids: CASSLWGYDTGELFF. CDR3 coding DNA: TGTGCCAGCAGTTTATGGGGGTATGACACCGGGGAGCTGTTTTTT.

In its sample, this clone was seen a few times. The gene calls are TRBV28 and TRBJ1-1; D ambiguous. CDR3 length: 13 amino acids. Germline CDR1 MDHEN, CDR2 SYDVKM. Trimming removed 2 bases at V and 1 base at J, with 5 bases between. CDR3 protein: CASSLAKNTEAFF. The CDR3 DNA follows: TGTGCCAGCAGTTTAGCCAAGAACACTGAAGCTTTCTTT.

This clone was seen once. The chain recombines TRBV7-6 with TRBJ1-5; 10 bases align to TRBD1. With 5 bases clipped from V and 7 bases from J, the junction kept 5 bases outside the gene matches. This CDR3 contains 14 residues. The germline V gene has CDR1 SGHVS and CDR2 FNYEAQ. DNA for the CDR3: TGTGCCAGCAGCCCGGACAGGGGGAACCAGCCCCAGCATTTT. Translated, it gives CASSPDRGNQPQHF.

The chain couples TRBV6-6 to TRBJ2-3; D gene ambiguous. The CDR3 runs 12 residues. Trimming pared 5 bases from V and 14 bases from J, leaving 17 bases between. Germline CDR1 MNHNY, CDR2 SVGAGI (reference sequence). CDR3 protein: CASSPGHPLGYF. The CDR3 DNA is TGTGCCAGCAGTCCCGGCCATCCTCTAGGGTATTTT.

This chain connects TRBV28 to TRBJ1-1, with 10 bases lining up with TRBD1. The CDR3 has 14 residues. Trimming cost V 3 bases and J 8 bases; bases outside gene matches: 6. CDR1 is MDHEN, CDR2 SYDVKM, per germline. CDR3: CASSFPTGGEEAFF. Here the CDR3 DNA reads TGTGCCAGCAGTTTTCCGACAGGGGGCGAAGAAGCTTTCTTT. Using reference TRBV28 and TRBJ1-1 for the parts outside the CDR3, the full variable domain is DVKVTQSSRYLVKRTGEKVFLECVQDMDHENMFWYRQDPGLGLRLIYFSYDVKMKEKGDIPEGYSVSREKKERFSLILESASTNQTSMYLCASSFPTGGEEAFFGQGTRLTVV.

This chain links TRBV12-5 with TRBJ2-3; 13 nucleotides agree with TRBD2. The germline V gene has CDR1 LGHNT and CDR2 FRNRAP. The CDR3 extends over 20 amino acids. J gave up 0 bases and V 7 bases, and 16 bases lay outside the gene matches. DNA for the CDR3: TGTGCTAGTGCCCGTGAGGAAGTGGGGACTAGCGGGGCTAGCACAGATACGCAGTATTTT. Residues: CASAREEVGTSGASTDTQYF.

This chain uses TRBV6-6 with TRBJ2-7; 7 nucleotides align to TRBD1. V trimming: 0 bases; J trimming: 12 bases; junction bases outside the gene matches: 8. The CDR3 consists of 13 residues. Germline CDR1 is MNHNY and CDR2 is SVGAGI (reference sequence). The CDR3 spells CASSYSDRAVSYF. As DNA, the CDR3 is TGTGCCAGCAGTTACTCCGACAGGGCGGTATCGTACTTC.

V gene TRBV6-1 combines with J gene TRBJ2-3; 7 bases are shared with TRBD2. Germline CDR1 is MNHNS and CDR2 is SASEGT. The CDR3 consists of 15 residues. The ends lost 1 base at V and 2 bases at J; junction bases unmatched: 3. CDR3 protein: CASSEGSGHTDTQYF. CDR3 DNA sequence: TGTGCCAGCAGTGAAGGTAGCGGGCACACAGATACGCAGTATTTT.

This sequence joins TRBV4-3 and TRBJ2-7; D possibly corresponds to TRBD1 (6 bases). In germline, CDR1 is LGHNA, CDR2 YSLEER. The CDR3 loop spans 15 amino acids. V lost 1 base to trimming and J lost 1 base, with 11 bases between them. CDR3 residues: CASSQGRGISYEQYF. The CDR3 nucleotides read TGCGCCAGCAGCCAAGGCAGGGGAATATCCTACGAGCAGTACTTC.

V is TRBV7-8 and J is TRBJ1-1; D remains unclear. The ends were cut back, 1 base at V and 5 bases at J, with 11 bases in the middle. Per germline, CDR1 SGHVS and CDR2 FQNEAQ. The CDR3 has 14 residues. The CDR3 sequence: CASSLGWSKTEAFF. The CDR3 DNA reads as TGTGCCAGCAGCTTAGGGTGGTCGAAAACTGAAGCTTTCTTT.

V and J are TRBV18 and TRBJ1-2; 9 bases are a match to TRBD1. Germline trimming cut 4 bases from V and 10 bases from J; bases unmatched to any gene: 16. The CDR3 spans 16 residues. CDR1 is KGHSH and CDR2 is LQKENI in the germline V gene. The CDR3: CASSLTYPGQGDAYTF. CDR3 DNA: TGTGCCAGCTCACTAACATATCCGGGACAGGGCGATGCCTACACCTTC.

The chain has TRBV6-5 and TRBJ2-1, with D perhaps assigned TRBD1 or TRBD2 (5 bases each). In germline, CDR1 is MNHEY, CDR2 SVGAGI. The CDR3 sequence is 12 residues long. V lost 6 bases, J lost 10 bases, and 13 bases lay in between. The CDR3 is CASRGVRGEQFF. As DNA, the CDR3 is TGTGCCAGCAGGGGGGTCCGAGGGGAGCAGTTCTTC.

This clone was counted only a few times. The CDR3 nucleotides read TGTGCCTGGAGTCGCCCCGGGGTTATCCCTGAAGCTTTCTTT. This codes for CAWSRPGVIPEAFF. This chain links TRBV30 with TRBJ1-1; unclear D gene. This CDR3 spans 14 amino acids. The germline V gene encodes CDR1 GTSNPN and CDR2 SVGIG (reference sequence). V was trimmed by 2 bases and J by 6 bases, leaving 16 bases between them.

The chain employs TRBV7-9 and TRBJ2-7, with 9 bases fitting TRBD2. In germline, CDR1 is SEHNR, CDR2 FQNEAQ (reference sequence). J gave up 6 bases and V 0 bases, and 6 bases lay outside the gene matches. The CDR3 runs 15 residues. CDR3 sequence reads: CASSLASGRRGEQYF. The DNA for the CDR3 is TGTGCCAGCAGCTTAGCTAGCGGGAGACGCGGCGAGCAGTACTTC. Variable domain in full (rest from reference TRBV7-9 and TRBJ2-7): DTGVSQNPRHKITKRGQNVTFRCDPISEHNRLYWYRQTLGQGPEFLTYFQNEAQLEKSRLLSDRFSAERPKGSFSTLEIQRTEQGDSAMYLCASSLASGRRGEQYFGPGTRLTVT.

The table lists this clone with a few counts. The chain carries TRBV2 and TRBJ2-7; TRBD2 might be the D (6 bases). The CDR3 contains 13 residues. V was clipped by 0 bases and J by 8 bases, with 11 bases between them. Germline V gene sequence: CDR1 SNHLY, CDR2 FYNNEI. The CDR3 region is CASSEAGGWKQYF. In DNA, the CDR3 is TGTGCCAGCAGTGAAGCCGGGGGATGGAAGCAGTACTTC.

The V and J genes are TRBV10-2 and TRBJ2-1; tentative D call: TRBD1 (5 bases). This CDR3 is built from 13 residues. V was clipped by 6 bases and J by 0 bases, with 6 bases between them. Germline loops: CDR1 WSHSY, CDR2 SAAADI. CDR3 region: CASRQGSYNEQFF. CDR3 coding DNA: TGCGCCAGCAGGCAGGGCTCCTACAATGAGCAGTTCTTC.

DNA for the CDR3: TGTGCCAGCAGTCCTTTAATAGACGGGGAGCTGTTTTTT. Protein product: CASSPLIDGELFF. The rearrangement links TRBV28 to TRBJ2-2; no firm D call. The V end lost 5 bases, the J end lost 7 bases, and 11 bases lay between the germline ends. This CDR3 comprises 13 residues. Germline V gene data show CDR1 as MDHEN and CDR2 as SYDVKM.

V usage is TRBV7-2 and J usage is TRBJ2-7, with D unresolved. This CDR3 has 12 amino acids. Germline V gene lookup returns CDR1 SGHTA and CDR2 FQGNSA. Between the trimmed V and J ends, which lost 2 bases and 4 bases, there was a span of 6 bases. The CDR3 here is CASSLLAYEQYF. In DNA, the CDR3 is TGTGCCAGCAGCTTACTGGCTTACGAGCAGTACTTC. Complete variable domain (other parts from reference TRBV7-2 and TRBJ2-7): GAGVSQSPSNKVTEKGKDVELRCDPISGHTALYWYRQSLGQGLEFLIYFQGNSAPDKSGLPSDRFSAERTGGSVSTLTIQRTQQEDSAVYLCASSLLAYEQYFGPGTRLTVT.

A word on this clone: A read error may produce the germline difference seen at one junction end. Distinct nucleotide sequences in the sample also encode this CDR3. The DNA of the CDR3 is TGTGCCACCAGCAGAGATCTTGGGGGCGGTCAGCCCCAACATTTT. It translates to CATSRDLGGGQPQHF. This chain joins TRBV15 and TRBJ1-5; D is perhaps TRBD1 (6 bases). The V gene's germline CDR1 is LNHNV and CDR2 YYDKDF (reference sequence). This CDR3 has 15 residues.

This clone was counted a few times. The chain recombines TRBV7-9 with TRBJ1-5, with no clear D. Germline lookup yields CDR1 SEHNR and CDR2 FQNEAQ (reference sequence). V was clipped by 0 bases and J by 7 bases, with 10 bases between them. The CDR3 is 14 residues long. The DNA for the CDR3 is TGTGCCAGCAGCTTAGCGGGATTTGGGCAGCCCCAGCATTTT. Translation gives CASSLAGFGQPQHF. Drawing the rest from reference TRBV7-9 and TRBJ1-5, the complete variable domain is DTGVSQNPRHKITKRGQNVTFRCDPISEHNRLYWYRQTLGQGPEFLTYFQNEAQLEKSRLLSDRFSAERPKGSFSTLEIQRTEQGDSAMYLCASSLAGFGQPQHFGDGTRLSIL.

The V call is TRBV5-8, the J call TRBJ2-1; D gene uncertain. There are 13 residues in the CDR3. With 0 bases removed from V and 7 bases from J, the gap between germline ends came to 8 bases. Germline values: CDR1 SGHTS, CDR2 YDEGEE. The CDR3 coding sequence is TGTGCCAGCAGCTTGGGGGCCTGGAATGAGCAGTTCTTC. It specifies CASSLGAWNEQFF.

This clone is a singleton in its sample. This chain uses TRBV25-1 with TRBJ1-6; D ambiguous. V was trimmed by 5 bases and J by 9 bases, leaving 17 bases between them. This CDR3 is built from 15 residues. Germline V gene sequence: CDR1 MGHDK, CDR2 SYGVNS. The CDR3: CASSRTGVAGSPLHF. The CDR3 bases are TGTGCCAGCAGTCGTACTGGAGTTGCTGGTTCACCCCTCCACTTT.

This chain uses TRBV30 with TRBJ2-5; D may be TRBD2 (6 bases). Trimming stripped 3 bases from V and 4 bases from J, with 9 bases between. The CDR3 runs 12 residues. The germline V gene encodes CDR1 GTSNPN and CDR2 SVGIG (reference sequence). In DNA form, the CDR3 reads TGTGCCTGGAGGTCCGGGGGAGAGACCCAGTACTTC. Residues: CAWRSGGETQYF.